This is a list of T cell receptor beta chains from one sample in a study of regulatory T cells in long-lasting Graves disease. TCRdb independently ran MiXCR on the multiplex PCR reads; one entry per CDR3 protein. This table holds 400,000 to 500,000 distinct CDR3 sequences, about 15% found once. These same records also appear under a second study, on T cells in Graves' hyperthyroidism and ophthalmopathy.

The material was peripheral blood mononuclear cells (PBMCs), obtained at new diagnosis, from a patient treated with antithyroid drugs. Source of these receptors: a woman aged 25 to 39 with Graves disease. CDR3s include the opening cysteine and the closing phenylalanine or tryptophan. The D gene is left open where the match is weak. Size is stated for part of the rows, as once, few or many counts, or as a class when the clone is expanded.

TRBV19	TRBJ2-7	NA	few	CASTGQTYEQYF	TGTGCCAGTACAGGACAGACCTACGAGCAGTACTTC
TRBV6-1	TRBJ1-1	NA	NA	CASSAFQGMNTEAFF	TGTGCCAGCAGTGCATTTCAGGGCATGAACACTGAAGCTTTCTTT
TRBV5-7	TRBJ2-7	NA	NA	CASSIREPSNEQYF	TGTGCCAGCAGCATCCGGGAGCCCTCGAACGAGCAGTACTTC
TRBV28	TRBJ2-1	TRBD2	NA	CASSPTSGKVNGQFF	TGTGCCAGCAGTCCCACTAGCGGGAAGGTCAATGGGCAGTTCTTC
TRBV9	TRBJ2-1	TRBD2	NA	CASSVSPGLAAAVEQFF	TGTGCCAGCAGCGTAAGCCCCGGACTAGCGGCAGCAGTTGAGCAGTTCTTC
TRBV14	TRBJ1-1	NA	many	CASSQEIIPVSKNTEAFF	TGTGCCAGCAGCCAGGAAATTATACCGGTCTCTAAGAACACTGAAGCTTTCTTT
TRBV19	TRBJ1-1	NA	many	CASSILAANTEAFF	TGTGCCAGTAGTATACTGGCGGCGAACACTGAAGCTTTCTTT
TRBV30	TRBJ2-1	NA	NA	CAWSNPTGVEQFF	TGTGCCTGGAGTAACCCCACGGGAGTTGAGCAGTTCTTC
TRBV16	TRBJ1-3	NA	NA	CASSQFRGSGNTIYF	TGTGCCAGCAGCCAATTCCGGGGCTCTGGAAACACCATATATTTT
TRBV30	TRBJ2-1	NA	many	CAWSEAGSYNEQFF	TGTGCCTGGAGTGAAGCGGGTTCCTACAATGAGCAGTTCTTC
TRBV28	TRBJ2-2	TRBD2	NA	CASSLGSGGSRELFF	TGTGCCAGCAGTTTGGGGTCGGGAGGGTCCCGGGAGCTGTTTTTT
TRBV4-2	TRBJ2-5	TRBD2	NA	CASRHSGRDQETQYF	TGTGCCAGCAGGCATAGCGGGCGAGATCAAGAGACCCAGTACTTC
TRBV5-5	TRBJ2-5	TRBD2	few	CASSFLAGGSGETQYF	TGTGCCAGCAGCTTCCTAGCGGGAGGCTCGGGGGAGACCCAGTACTTC
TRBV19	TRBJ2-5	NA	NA	CASTQSGPFGRTQYF	TGTGCCAGTACCCAGTCCGGGCCCTTCGGGCGGACCCAGTACTTC
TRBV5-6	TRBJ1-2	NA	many	CASSYRQDYMDGYTF	TGTGCCAGCAGCTATCGACAGGACTACATGGACGGCTACACCTTC
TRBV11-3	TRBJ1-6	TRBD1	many	CASSIRDRDSPLHF	TGTGCCAGCAGTATCCGGGACAGGGATTCACCCCTCCACTTT